This T cell receptor beta chain was identified during a study of cytomegalovirus exposure and HLA in healthy donors. Study-level points and caveats: Apart from CMV serostatus, no immune exposure information was available.

This clone was picked up a small number of times. Its specificity is not known. The PCR had 60 Vbeta and 13 Jbeta primers. Profiled with immunoSEQ multiplex PCR; TCRdb holds only in-frame clones, not every one. Among 100,000 to 150,000 clones, roughly four fifths were seen once, and the ten largest hold less than 6.5%. Germline CDR1 and CDR2: SGHVS and FQNEAQ. V was clipped by 8 bases and J by 2 bases; unmatched bases: 12. The CDR3 has 15 amino acids. The specimen was PBMCs. The TCR originated in a woman in her 40s in good health and CMV-seropositive. This rearrangement joins TRBV7-8 to TRBJ2-7; 7 positions agree with TRBD1. The CDR3 is CASREGRGTTYEQYF. The CDR3 DNA sequence: TGTGCCAGCCGCGAGGGCAGGGGGACCACCTACGAGCAGTACTTC.